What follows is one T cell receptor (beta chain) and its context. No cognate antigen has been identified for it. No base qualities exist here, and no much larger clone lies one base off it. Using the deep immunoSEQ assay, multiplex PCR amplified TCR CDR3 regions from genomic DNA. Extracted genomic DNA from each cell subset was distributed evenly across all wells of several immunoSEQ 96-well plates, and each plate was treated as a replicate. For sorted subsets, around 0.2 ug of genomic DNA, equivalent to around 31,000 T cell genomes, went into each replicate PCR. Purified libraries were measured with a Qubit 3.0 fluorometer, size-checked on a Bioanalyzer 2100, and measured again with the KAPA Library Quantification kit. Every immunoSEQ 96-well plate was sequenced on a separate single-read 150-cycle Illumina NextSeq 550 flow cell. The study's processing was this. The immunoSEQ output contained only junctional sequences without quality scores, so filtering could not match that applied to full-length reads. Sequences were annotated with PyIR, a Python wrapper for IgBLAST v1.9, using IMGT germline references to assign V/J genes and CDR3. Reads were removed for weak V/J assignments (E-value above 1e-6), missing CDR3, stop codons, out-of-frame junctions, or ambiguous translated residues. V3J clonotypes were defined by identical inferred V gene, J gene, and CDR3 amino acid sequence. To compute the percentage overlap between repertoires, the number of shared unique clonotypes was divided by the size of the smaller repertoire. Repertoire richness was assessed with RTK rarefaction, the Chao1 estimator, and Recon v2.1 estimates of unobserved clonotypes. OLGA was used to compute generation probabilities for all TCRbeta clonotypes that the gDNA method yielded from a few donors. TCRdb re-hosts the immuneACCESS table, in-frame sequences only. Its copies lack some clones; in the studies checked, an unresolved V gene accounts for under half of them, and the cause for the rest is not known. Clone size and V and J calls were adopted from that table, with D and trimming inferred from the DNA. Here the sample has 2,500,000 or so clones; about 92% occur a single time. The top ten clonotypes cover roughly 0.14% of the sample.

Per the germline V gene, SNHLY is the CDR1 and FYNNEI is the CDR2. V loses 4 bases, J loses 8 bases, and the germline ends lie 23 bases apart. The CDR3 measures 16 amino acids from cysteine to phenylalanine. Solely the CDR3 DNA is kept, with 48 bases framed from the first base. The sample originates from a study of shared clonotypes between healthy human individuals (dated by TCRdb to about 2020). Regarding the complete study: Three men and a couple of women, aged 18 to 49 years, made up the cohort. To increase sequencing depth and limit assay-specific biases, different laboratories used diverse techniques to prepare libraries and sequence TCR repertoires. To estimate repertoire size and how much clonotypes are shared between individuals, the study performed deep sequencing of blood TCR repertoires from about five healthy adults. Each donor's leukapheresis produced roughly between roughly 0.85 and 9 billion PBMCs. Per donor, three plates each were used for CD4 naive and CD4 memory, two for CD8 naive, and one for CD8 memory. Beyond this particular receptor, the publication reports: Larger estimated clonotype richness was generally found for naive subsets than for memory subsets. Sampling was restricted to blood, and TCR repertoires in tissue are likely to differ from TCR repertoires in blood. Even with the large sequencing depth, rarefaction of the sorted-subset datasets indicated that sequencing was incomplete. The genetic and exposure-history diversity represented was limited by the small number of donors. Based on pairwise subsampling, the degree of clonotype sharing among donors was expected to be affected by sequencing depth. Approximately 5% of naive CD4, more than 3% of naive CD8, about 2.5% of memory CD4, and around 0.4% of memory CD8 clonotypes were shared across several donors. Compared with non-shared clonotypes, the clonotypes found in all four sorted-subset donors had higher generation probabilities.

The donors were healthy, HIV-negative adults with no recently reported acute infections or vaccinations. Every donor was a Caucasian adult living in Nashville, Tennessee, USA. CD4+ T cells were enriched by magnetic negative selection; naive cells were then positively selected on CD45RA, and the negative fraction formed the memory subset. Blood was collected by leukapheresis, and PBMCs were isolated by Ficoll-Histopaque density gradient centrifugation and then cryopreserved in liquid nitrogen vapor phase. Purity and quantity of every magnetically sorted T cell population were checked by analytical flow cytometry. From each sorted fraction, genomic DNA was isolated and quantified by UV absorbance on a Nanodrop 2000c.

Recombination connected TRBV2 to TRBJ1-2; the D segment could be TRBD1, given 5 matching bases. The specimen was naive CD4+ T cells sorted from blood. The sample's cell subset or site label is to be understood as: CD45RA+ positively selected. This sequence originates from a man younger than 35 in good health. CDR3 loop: CASSANGPSSGGGYTF. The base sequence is TGTGCCAGCAGTGCCAACGGACCGAGCTCCGGGGGAGGCTACACCTTC.